These T cell receptor beta chains were read from a single sample in a study of naive and memory T cell subsets. TCRdb analysed the UMI-ligation and nested PCR reads with MiXCR anew, one entry per CDR3 protein. Altogether roughly 2,000 distinct CDR3 sequences are present, 4.1% being singletons, with the ten largest covering less than 20%. Sequenced here: skin, sampled from a saline injection site in the skin. These receptors came from an adult in good health. The CDR3 runs from the conserved cysteine through the conserved F or W. D genes are given only for firm matches. Not all rows give a size; the values are once, few, many and, for expanded clones, a class.

CASRLGGLAGGYNEQFF	TGTGCCAGCAGGCTAGGAGGGCTAGCGGGAGGATACAATGAGCAGTTCTTC	TRBV7-8	TRBD2	TRBJ2-1	17	medium-sized
CASSLTGGLISYEQYF	TGTGCCAGCAGTTTAACGGGGGGCCTAATTTCCTACGAGCAGTACTTC	TRBV12-3/TRBV12-4	.	TRBJ2-7	16	medium-sized
CASSMTASHSNQPQHF	TGTGCCAGTAGTATGACAGCGTCCCATAGCAATCAGCCCCAGCATTTT	TRBV19	.	TRBJ1-5	16	many
CASSSLGAGDQPQHF	TGTGCCAGCAGTTCACTAGGGGCAGGGGATCAGCCCCAGCATTTT	TRBV12-3/TRBV12-4	.	TRBJ1-5	15	medium-sized
CASNQEGWGTGELFF	TGTGCCAGTAACCAGGAGGGGTGGGGTACCGGGGAGCTGTTTTTT	TRBV19	.	TRBJ2-2	15	few
CASSETGPEQFF	TGCGCCAGCAGTGAAACAGGTCCAGAGCAGTTCTTC	TRBV10-1	.	TRBJ2-1	12	medium-sized
CASRGSTNYGYTF	TGTGCCAGCAGGGGCAGTACTAACTATGGCTACACCTTC	TRBV2	.	TRBJ1-2	13	medium-sized
CASSKDGQRAYEQYF	TGTGCCAGCAGCAAAGATGGACAGAGAGCCTACGAGCAGTACTTC	TRBV5-6	.	TRBJ2-7	15	medium-sized
CASSQPSGDNQPQHF	TGCGCCAGCAGCCAACCCTCGGGAGACAATCAGCCCCAGCATTTT	TRBV4-1	.	TRBJ1-5	15	many
CASSQESLAGGAGYNEQFF	TGCGCCAGCAGCCAAGAGTCACTAGCGGGGGGCGCCGGCTACAATGAGCAGTTCTTC	TRBV4-1	TRBD2	TRBJ2-1	19	medium-sized
CASSLYVVPGQGNYGYTF	TGTGCCAGCAGCTTGTATGTCGTACCGGGACAGGGAAACTATGGCTACACCTTC	TRBV7-8	TRBD1	TRBJ1-2	18	few
CATSDSGRGSYNEQFF	TGTGCCACCAGTGATTCGGGGCGGGGGTCCTACAATGAGCAGTTCTTC	TRBV24-1	TRBD2	TRBJ2-1	16	large
CATRTGGETDTQYF	TGTGCCACCAGGACCGGGGGGGAAACAGATACGCAGTATTTT	TRBV15	TRBD2	TRBJ2-3	14	medium-sized
CSVGTSDLYNEQFF	TGCAGCGTTGGGACTAGCGACCTGTACAATGAGCAGTTCTTC	TRBV29-1	TRBD2	TRBJ2-1	14	medium-sized
CASSQGDFLGGHSYEQYF	TGCGCCAGCAGCCAAGGAGATTTTCTTGGCGGCCACTCCTACGAGCAGTACTTC	TRBV4-1	.	TRBJ2-7	18	medium-sized
CASRSSGRSYNEQFF	TGTGCCAGCAGGTCTTCTGGAAGGTCTTACAATGAGCAGTTCTTC	TRBV7-2	.	TRBJ2-1	15	medium-sized
CSDRSGRTETQYF	TGCAGCGATCGTAGCGGGAGAACAGAGACCCAGTACTTC	TRBV29-1	TRBD2	TRBJ2-5	13	medium-sized
CASSQDGQAKNRHYTF	TGCGCCAGCAGCCAAGATGGGCAGGCCAAGAACCGTCATTATACCTTC	TRBV4-1	.	TRBJ1-2	16	few
CASSRLPGGGTSREQYF	TGTGCCAGCAGCCGCCTCCCAGGGGGCGGGACATCGCGCGAGCAGTACTTC	TRBV14	TRBD1	TRBJ2-7	17	medium-sized
CSARKPSGFGYTF	TGCAGTGCCCGTAAACCATCAGGGTTCGGCTACACCTTC	TRBV20-1	.	TRBJ1-2	13	medium-sized
CASSLWWDSRPEQFF	TGTGCCAGCAGTTTATGGTGGGACTCCCGGCCTGAGCAGTTCTTC	TRBV12-3/TRBV12-4	.	TRBJ2-1	15	medium-sized
CASSFSGTTDTQYF	TGTGCCAGCAGTTTCAGCGGGACCACAGATACGCAGTATTTT	TRBV12-3/TRBV12-4	TRBD2	TRBJ2-3	14	medium-sized
CSARDLDGTSATLLSYEQYF	TGCAGTGCTAGAGATTTAGATGGGACTAGCGCTACCTTACTTTCCTACGAGCAGTACTTC	TRBV20-1	TRBD2	TRBJ2-7	20	medium-sized
CASSLGDREGYYEQYF	TGTGCCAGCAGCCTGGGGGACAGGGAAGGTTACTACGAGCAGTACTTC	TRBV5-4	TRBD1	TRBJ2-7	16	medium-sized
CASSKRDLQGILLPRNTIYF	TGTGCCAGCAGCAAAAGAGATTTACAAGGTATACTCCTTCCCCGAAACACCATATATTTT	TRBV13	.	TRBJ1-3	20	once
CATSDSRQGFGIDGYTF	TGTGCCACCAGTGATAGCCGACAGGGTTTCGGAATAGATGGCTACACCTTC	TRBV24-1	TRBD1	TRBJ1-2	17	many
CSVHTGTNYEQYF	TGCAGCGTGCACACCGGGACTAACTACGAGCAGTACTTC	TRBV29-1	TRBD2	TRBJ2-7	13	large
CASSQYQATYEQYF	TGCGCCAGCAGCCAATATCAGGCCACCTACGAGCAGTACTTC	TRBV4-1	.	TRBJ2-7	14	medium-sized
CASSLGGAGVYEQYF	TGTGCCAGCAGCTTAGGAGGAGCGGGAGTCTACGAGCAGTACTTC	TRBV7-2	TRBD2	TRBJ2-7	15	.
CASSLDTGAGTQYF	TGTGCCAGCAGCTTAGATACAGGAGCGGGGACCCAGTACTTC	TRBV11-2	.	TRBJ2-5	14	many
CASSDTTGTGMNTEAFF	TGTGCCAGCAGCGACACCACCGGGACAGGGATGAACACTGAAGCTTTCTTT	TRBV11-2	TRBD1	TRBJ1-1	17	many
CASTLGQMLAKNIQYF	TGTGCCAGCACCCTCGGGCAGATGCTAGCCAAAAACATTCAGTACTTC	TRBV7-2	.	TRBJ2-4	16	medium-sized
CSASGYATTDTQYF	TGCAGTGCTAGTGGGTACGCCACGACAGATACGCAGTATTTT	TRBV20-1	.	TRBJ2-3	14	medium-sized
CASSQTYRDYFSGNTIYF	TGCGCCAGCAGTCAGACGTACCGGGACTATTTCTCTGGAAACACCATATATTTT	TRBV4-3	.	TRBJ1-3	18	many
CSARDYTGGNYGYTF	TGCAGTGCTAGAGATTACACAGGGGGCAACTATGGCTACACCTTC	TRBV20-1	TRBD1	TRBJ1-2	15	medium-sized
CASRHVATNRRRGNNAFF	TGTGCCAGCAGACATGTAGCCACCAACCGGAGGAGGGGAAACAATGCTTTCTTT	TRBV7-9	.	TRBJ1-1	18	.
CASSLWPGGDDNSPLHF	TGTGCCAGCAGCTTATGGCCAGGAGGGGATGATAATTCACCCCTCCACTTT	TRBV13	.	TRBJ1-6	17	medium-sized
CASSGLQGVYGYTF	TGTGCCAGCAGCGGACTACAAGGGGTTTATGGCTACACCTTC	TRBV5-6	.	TRBJ1-2	14	medium-sized
CASSRVPREWETQYF	TGTGCCAGCAGCAGAGTCCCCAGGGAATGGGAGACCCAGTACTTC	TRBV27	.	TRBJ2-5	15	many
CSAPRAGGRRDTQYF	TGCAGTGCCCCACGGGCGGGGGGGCGGAGAGATACGCAGTATTTT	TRBV20-1	TRBD2	TRBJ2-3	15	medium-sized
CASRRSFLAYGYTF	TGTGCCAGCAGACGGTCCTTCCTGGCTTATGGCTACACCTTC	TRBV12-3/TRBV12-4	.	TRBJ1-2	14	many
CASSLEDGWGTDTQYF	TGTGCCAGCAGCTTAGAAGACGGGTGGGGCACAGATACGCAGTATTTT	TRBV11-2	.	TRBJ2-3	16	medium-sized
CATELDRYFNEQYF	TGTGCCACCGAACTGGACCGCTACTTTAACGAGCAGTACTTC	TRBV6-1	.	TRBJ2-7	14	medium-sized
CASWGGYRTEAFF	TGTGCCAGTTGGGGGGGCTATCGCACTGAAGCTTTCTTT	TRBV19	.	TRBJ1-1	13	many
CASSAVPSSYNEQFF	TGTGCCAGCAGCGCTGTCCCGAGCTCCTACAATGAGCAGTTCTTC	TRBV9	.	TRBJ2-1	15	medium-sized
CASRGSYNEQFF	TGTGCCAGCAGGGGGTCCTACAATGAGCAGTTCTTC	TRBV7-8	.	TRBJ2-1	12	medium-sized
CASSGTPREKLFF	TGTGCCAGCAGTGGGACTCCTAGGGAAAAACTGTTTTTT	TRBV27	.	TRBJ1-4	13	medium-sized
CASRERFIPDTQYF	TGCGCCAGCAGGGAAAGATTTATACCAGATACGCAGTATTTT	TRBV5-1	.	TRBJ2-3	14	medium-sized
CASSMGTEAFF	TGTGCCAGTAGTATGGGGACTGAAGCTTTCTTT	TRBV19	.	TRBJ1-1	11	.
CASRTERQGAYEQYF	TGCGCCAGCAGAACTGAACGACAGGGGGCCTACGAGCAGTACTTC	TRBV5-1	TRBD1	TRBJ2-7	15	medium-sized
CASSQELGGAETQYF	TGCGCCAGCAGCCAAGAGTTGGGGGGAGCGGAGACCCAGTACTTC	TRBV4-3	.	TRBJ2-5	15	medium-sized
CSATENSYEQYF	TGCAGTGCCACGGAGAACTCCTACGAGCAGTACTTC	TRBV20-1	.	TRBJ2-7	12	medium-sized
CASSIGTGETQYF	TGCGCCAGCAGCATCGGGACTGGGGAGACCCAGTACTTC	TRBV5-1	.	TRBJ2-5	13	medium-sized
CSVEGRKETQYF	TGCAGCGTTGAAGGTCGGAAAGAGACCCAGTACTTC	TRBV29-1	.	TRBJ2-5	12	medium-sized
CASSTTGYQETQYF	TGTGCCAGCAGCACAACAGGGTACCAAGAGACCCAGTACTTC	TRBV6-6	.	TRBJ2-5	14	medium-sized
CASSPTGSGANVLTF	TGTGCCAGCAGCCCGACAGGATCTGGGGCCAACGTCCTGACTTTC	TRBV7-3	.	TRBJ2-6	15	medium-sized
CASSGVNKYGYTF	TGTGCCAGTAGTGGAGTGAATAAGTATGGCTACACCTTC	TRBV19	.	TRBJ1-2	13	medium-sized
CATNVVSYNEQFF	TGTGCCACAAACGTCGTCTCCTACAATGAGCAGTTCTTC	TRBV2	.	TRBJ2-1	13	medium-sized
CASSLKVGGPHEQFF	TGTGCCAGCAGTTTAAAAGTGGGAGGGCCCCATGAGCAGTTCTTC	TRBV27	TRBD2	TRBJ2-1	15	few